This TCR beta chain stems from a study of shared clonotypes between healthy human individuals (dated by TCRdb to the early 2020s). The study in broad terms: The cohort comprised a couple of women and a few men aged 18 to 49 years. The study deeply sequenced blood TCR repertoires of roughly five healthy adults to estimate repertoire size and the extent of clonotype sharing between individuals. To increase sequencing depth and limit assay-specific biases, TCR repertoire library preparation and sequencing were carried out by different laboratories using diverse techniques. For each donor, CD4 naive and CD4 memory were each run on three plates, CD8 naive on two plates, and CD8 memory on one plate. Each donor's leukapheresis produced roughly between about 0.85 and 10 billion PBMCs.

Using the deep immunoSEQ assay, multiplex PCR amplified TCR CDR3 regions from genomic DNA. Extracted genomic DNA from each cell subset was distributed evenly across all wells of several immunoSEQ 96-well plates, and each plate was treated as a replicate. For sorted subsets, 150 to 250 ng genomic DNA, equal to about 30,000 T cell genomes, was loaded into each replicate PCR. The purified libraries were quantified using a Qubit 3.0 fluorometer, sized with a Bioanalyzer 2100, and then quantified again using the KAPA Library Quantification kit. Every immunoSEQ 96-well plate was sequenced on a dedicated single-read 150-cycle Illumina NextSeq 550 flow cell. In the source study's methods: Because only junctional sequences without quality scores were contained in the immunoSEQ output, filtering matching that applied to full-length reads could not be performed. Sequences were annotated with PyIR, a Python wrapper for IgBLAST v1.9, and V/J genes and CDR3 were assigned using IMGT germline references. Reads were removed for weak V/J assignments (E-value above 1e-6), missing CDR3, stop codons, out-of-frame junctions, or ambiguous translated residues. V3J clonotypes were defined as sequences sharing the same inferred V gene, J gene, and CDR3 amino acid sequence. Percentage overlap between repertoires was calculated by dividing the number of shared unique clonotypes by the size of the smaller repertoire. Richness of each repertoire was evaluated using RTK rarefaction, the Chao1 estimator, and Recon v2.1 estimates of unobserved clonotypes. Generation probabilities were computed with OLGA for all TCRbeta clonotypes obtained by the gDNA method from several donors. This immuneACCESS table, as held by TCRdb, lists in-frame sequences with V and J called but not all clones. Of the missing ones, under half trace to an unresolved V gene in checked studies; the others have no known cause. D and trimming were read from the DNA, whereas the V and J calls and clone size are those reported in that table. Present in this sample are 1.6 million or so clones, around 97% of which were seen just once. Approximately 1.1% of the sample is in the top ten clones.

Healthy HIV-negative adults with no recently reported acute infections or vaccinations were included as donors. Every donor was a Caucasian adult residing in Nashville, Tennessee, USA. Magnetic negative selection was used to enrich CD4+ T cells, after which naive cells were positively selected on CD45RA and the negative fraction became the memory subset. Blood was collected by leukapheresis, and PBMCs were isolated by Ficoll-Histopaque density gradient centrifugation and then cryopreserved in liquid nitrogen vapor phase. Analytical flow cytometry was used to check the purity and quantity of every magnetically sorted T cell population. Genomic DNA was isolated from each sorted fraction and quantified by UV absorbance on a Nanodrop 2000c. Broad study findings and their caveats: Sampling was restricted to blood, and TCR repertoires in tissue are likely to differ from TCR repertoires in blood. Across a few donors, approximately 5% of naive CD4, approximately 3.5% of naive CD8, 2% to 2.5% of memory CD4, and about 0.4% of memory CD8 clonotypes were shared. Larger estimated clonotype richness was generally found for naive subsets than for memory subsets. Based on pairwise subsampling, the degree of clonotype sharing among donors was expected to be affected by sequencing depth. Rarefaction of sorted-subset datasets indicated incomplete sequencing despite the large sequencing depth. Compared with non-shared clonotypes, the clonotypes found in all four sorted-subset donors had higher generation probabilities. The small number of donors limited the genetic and exposure-history diversity represented.

Points on this clone: Its antigen is currently not known. Per-base qualities were not stored, and no clone one base away is much larger.

At the junction V is shortened by 1 base and J by 4 bases; bases outside the gene matches: 6. CDR1 SGDLS and CDR2 YYNGEE were looked up in the germline V gene. There are 15 amino acids in the CDR3, from cysteine to phenylalanine inclusive. Just CDR3 DNA is preserved here, 45 bases in frame from base 1. The source of this sequence is a man between 25 and 39 years old in good health. Rearrangement joined TRBV9 to TRBJ2-3, and 7 bases in between align with TRBD2. Material: naive CD4+ T cells sorted from blood. The cell subset or site label on this specimen signifies: CD45RA+ positively selected. The nucleotides read TGTGCCAGCAGCGTAAAGGGCGGGAGCGCAGATACGCAGTATTTT. This is translated as CASSVKGGSADTQYF.